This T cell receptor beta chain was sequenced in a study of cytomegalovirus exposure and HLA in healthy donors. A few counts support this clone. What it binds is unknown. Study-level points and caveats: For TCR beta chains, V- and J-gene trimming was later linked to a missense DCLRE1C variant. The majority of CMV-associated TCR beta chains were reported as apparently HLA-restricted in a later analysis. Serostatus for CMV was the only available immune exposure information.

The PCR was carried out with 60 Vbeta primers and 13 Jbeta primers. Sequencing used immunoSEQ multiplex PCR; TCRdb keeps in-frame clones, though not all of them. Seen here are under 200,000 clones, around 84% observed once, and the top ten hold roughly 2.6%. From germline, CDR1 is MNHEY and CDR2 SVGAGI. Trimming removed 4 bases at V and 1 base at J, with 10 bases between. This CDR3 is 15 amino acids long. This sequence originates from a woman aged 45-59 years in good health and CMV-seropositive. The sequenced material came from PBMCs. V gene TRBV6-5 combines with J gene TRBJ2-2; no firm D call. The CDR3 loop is CASSLQRQNTGELFF. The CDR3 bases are TGTGCCAGCAGTTTACAACGACAGAACACCGGGGAGCTGTTTTTT.